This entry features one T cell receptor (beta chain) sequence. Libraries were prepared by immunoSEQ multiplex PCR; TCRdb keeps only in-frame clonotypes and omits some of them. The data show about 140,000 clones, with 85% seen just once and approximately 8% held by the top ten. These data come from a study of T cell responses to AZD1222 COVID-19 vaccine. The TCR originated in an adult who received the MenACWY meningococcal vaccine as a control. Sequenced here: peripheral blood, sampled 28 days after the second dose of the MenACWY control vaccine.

The CDR3 DNA reads as TGTGCCAGCAGTTCTTTTGGCGGAATTCGGGACTCTGGAAACACCATATATTTT. Translating gives CASSSFGGIRDSGNTIYF. The chain employs TRBV28 and TRBJ1-3; D remains unclear. V dropped 4 bases and J dropped 0 bases, with 19 bases sitting between them. The CDR3 spans 18 residues. Germline CDR1 and CDR2: MDHEN and SYDVKM.